Included here is one T cell receptor (beta chain) sequence, with context. As yet, its antigen is unknown. The assay was immunoSEQ multiplex PCR, and TCRdb's table has in-frame clones only and misses some. The data contain just under 75,000 clones, around 79% of them seen just once; the ten biggest clones take up just under 3%. Within the ViraFEST assay, antigen-specific CD4+ T cells underwent expansion with viral peptide pools prior to sequencing. Once cultured for 10 days, the cells underwent separation to obtain CD4+ T cells. Absence of prior SARS-CoV-2 infection characterized the vaccine recipients, who showed negative nucleocapsid antibodies. Germline CDR1 MNHEY, CDR2 SVGAGI. This CDR3 comprises 15 residues. V lost 5 bases to trimming and J lost 0 bases, with 10 bases between them. This sample stems from a study of vaccination effects on CD4 cells after COVID-19. Turning to the study itself: The vaccine given was either BNT162b2 or mRNA-1273, in two doses.

Study-wide findings and caveats: In healthy vaccinees, only 1 of 255 vaccine-induced clones cross-reacted with common cold coronaviruses. Late post-vaccination, clones induced by infection and those induced by vaccine underwent marked clonal contraction.

The specimen comprised CD4+ T cells from PBMCs cultured with HCoV-NL63 spike peptides, sampled before COVID-19 vaccination. This sequence originates from a human donor who received a COVID-19 vaccine. This chain joins TRBV6-5 and TRBJ1-4, with D perhaps matching TRBD1 (5 bases). CDR3 amino acids: CASSPAGATNEKLFF. Written as DNA, the CDR3 is TGTGCCAGCAGTCCAGCGGGGGCAACTAATGAAAAACTGTTTTTT.